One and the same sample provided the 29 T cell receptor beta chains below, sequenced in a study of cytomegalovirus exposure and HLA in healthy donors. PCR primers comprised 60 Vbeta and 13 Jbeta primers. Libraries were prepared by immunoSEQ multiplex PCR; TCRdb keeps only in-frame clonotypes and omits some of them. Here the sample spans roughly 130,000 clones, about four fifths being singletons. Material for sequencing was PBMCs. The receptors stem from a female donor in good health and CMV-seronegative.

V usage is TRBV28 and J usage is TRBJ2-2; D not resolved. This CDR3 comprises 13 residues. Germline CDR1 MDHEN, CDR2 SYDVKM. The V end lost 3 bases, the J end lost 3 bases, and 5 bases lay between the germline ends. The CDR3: CASSLSDTGELFF. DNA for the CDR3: TGTGCCAGCAGTTTGTCCGACACCGGGGAGCTGTTTTTT.

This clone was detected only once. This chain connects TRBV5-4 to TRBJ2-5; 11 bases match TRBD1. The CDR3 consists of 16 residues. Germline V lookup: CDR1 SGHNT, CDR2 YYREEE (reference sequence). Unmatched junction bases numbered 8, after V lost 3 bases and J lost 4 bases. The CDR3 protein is CASSSGDRGIRETQYF. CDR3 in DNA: TGTGCCAGCAGCTCGGGGGACAGGGGGATTAGAGAGACCCAGTACTTC.

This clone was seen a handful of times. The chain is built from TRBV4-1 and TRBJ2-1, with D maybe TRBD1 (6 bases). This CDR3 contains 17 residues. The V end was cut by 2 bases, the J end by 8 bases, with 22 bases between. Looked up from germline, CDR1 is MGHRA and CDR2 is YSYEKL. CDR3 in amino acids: CASSQRWGQIGIHEQFF. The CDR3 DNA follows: TGCGCCAGCAGCCAACGATGGGGACAAATCGGGATCCATGAGCAGTTCTTC.

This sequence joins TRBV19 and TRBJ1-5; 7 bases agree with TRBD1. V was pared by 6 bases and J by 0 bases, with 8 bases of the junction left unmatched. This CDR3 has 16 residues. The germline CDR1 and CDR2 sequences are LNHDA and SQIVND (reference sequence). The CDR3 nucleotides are TGTGCCAGTAGCGTGGGACAGCGGAGTAGCAATCAGCCCCAGCATTTT. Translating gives CASSVGQRSSNQPQHF.

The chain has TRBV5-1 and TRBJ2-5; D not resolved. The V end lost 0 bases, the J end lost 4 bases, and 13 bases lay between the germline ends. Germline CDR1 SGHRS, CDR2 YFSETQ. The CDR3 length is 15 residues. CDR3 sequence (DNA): TGCGCCAGCAGCTTGGCGGGTCTCCTGGGAGAGACCCAGTACTTC. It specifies CASSLAGLLGETQYF.

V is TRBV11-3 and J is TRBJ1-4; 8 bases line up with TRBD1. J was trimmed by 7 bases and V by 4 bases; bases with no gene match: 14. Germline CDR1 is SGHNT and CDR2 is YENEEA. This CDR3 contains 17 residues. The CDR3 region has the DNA TGTGCCAGCAGCTCCCGGACAGGGCATGGCTCAGGTGAAAAACTGTTTTTT. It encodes CASSSRTGHGSGEKLFF.

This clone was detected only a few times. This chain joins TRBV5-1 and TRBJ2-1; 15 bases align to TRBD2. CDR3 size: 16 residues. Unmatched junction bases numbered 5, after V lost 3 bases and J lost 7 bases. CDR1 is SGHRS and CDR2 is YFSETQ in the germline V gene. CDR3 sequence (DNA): TGCGCCAGCAGCTGGGGGGGACTAGCGGGAGGTAATGAGCAGTTCTTC. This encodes CASSWGGLAGGNEQFF. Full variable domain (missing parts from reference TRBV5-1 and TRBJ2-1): KAGVTQTPRYLIKTRGQQVTLSCSPISGHRSVSWYQQTPGQGLQFLFEYFSETQRNKGNFPGRFSGRQFSNSRSEMNVSTLELGDSALYLCASSWGGLAGGNEQFFGPGTRLTVL.

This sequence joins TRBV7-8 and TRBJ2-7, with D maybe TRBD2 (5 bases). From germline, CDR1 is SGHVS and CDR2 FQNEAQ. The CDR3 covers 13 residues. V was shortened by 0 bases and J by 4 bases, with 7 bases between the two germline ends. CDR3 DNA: TGTGCCAGCAGCTTAGCGATAGCGTACGAGCAGTACTTC. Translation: CASSLAIAYEQYF.

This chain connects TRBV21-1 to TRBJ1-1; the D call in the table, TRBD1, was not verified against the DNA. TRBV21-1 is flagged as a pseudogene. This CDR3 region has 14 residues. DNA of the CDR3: TGTGCCAGCAGCAGTTCCAGGGCGAACACTGAAGCTTTCTTT. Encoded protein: CASSSSRANTEAFF.

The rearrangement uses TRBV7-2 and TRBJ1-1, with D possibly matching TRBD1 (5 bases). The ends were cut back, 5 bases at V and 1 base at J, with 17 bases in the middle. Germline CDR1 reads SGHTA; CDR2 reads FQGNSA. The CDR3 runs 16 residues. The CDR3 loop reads CASSKTLGTANTEAFF. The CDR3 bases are TGTGCCAGCAGCAAGACACTCGGGACTGCGAACACTGAAGCTTTCTTT. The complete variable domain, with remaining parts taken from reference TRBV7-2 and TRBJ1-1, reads GAGVSQSPSNKVTEKGKDVELRCDPISGHTALYWYRQSLGQGLEFLIYFQGNSAPDKSGLPSDRFSAERTGGSVSTLTIQRTQQEDSAVYLCASSKTLGTANTEAFFGQGTRLTVV.

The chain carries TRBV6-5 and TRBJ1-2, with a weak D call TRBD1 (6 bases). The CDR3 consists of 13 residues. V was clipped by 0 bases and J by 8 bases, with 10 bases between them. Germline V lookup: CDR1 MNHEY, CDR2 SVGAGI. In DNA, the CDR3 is TGTGCCAGCAGTTACTCTAGGGGGGGCGGCTACACCTTC. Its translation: CASSYSRGGGYTF.

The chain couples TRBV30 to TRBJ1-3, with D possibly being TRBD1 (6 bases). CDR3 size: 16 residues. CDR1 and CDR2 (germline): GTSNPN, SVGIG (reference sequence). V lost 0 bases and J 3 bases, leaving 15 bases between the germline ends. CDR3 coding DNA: TGTGCCTGGAGTGTAGGGGGTCAGCGACGTGGAAACACCATATATTTT. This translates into CAWSVGGQRRGNTIYF.

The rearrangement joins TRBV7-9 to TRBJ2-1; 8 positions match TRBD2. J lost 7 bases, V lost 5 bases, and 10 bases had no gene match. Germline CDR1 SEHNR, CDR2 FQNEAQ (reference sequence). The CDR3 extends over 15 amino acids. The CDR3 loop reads CASSHRASGPNEQFF. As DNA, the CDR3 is TGTGCCAGCAGCCACAGGGCTAGCGGGCCTAATGAGCAGTTCTTC.

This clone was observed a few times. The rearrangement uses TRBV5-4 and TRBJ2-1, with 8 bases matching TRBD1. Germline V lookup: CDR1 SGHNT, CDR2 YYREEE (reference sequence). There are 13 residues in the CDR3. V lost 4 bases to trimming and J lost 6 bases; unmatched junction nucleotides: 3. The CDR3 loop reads CASSLGTGNEQFF. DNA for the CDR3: TGTGCCAGCAGCCTGGGGACAGGCAATGAGCAGTTCTTC.

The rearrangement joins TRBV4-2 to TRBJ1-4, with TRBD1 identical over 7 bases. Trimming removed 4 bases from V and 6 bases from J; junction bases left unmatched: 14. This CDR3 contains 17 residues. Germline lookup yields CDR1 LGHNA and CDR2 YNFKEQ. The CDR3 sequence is CASSLASRRGPDEKLFF. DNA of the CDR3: TGTGCCAGCAGCCTAGCAAGTAGGAGGGGGCCCGATGAAAAACTGTTTTTT.

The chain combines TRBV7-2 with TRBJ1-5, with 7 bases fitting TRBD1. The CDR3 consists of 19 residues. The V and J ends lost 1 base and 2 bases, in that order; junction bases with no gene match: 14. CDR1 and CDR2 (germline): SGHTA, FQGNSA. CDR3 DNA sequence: TGTGCCAGCAGCTTAGTGGAGTGGCAGGGGGGCAGGGGCAATCAGCCCCAGCATTTT. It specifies CASSLVEWQGGRGNQPQHF.

CDR3 nucleotides: TGTGCCAGTAGTATGGAAGGGGCCTACTATGGCTACACCTTC. Protein product: CASSMEGAYYGYTF. V is TRBV19 and J is TRBJ1-2; possible D gene TRBD1, 5 bases. This CDR3 is 14 amino acids long. CDR1 and CDR2 (germline): LNHDA, SQIVND (reference sequence). V dropped 3 bases and J dropped 3 bases, with 11 bases sitting between them.

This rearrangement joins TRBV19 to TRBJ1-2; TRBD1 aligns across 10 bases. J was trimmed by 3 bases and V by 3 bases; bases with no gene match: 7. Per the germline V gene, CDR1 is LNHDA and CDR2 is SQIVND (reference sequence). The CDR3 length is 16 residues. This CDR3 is CASSIRLGTGDYGYTF. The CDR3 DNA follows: TGTGCCAGTAGTATTCGTCTCGGGACAGGGGACTATGGCTACACCTTC.

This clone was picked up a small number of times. CDR3 sequence reads: CASSLGRRREGSNQPQHF. CDR3 coding DNA: TGTGCCAGCAGCTTGGGTCGGCGCAGGGAGGGTAGCAATCAGCCCCAGCATTTT. This chain connects TRBV5-6 to TRBJ1-5, with D possibly being TRBD1 (5 bases). The CDR3 length is 18 residues. V gave up 0 bases and J gave up 0 bases, with 16 bases separating them. Germline CDR1 is SGHDT and CDR2 is YYEEEE.

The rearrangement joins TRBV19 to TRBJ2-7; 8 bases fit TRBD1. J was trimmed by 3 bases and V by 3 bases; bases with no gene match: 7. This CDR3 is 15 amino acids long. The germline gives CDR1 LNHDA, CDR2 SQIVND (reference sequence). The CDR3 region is CASSISGQGYYEQYF. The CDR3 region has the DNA TGTGCCAGTAGTATTTCTGGACAGGGCTACTACGAGCAGTACTTC.

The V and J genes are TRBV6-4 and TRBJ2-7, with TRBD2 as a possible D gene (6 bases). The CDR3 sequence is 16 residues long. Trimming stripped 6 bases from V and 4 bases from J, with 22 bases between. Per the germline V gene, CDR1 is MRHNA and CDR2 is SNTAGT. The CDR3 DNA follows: TGTGCCAGCAGAAAACTTCCTGGGGCGGGACGATACGAGCAGTACTTC. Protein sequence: CASRKLPGAGRYEQYF.

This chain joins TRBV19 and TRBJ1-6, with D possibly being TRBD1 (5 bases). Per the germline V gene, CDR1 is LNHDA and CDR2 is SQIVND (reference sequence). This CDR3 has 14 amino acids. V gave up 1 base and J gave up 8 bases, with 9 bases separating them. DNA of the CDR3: TGTGCCAGTAGTATAGCGCTAGGGGATTCACCCCTCCACTTT. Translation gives CASSIALGDSPLHF.

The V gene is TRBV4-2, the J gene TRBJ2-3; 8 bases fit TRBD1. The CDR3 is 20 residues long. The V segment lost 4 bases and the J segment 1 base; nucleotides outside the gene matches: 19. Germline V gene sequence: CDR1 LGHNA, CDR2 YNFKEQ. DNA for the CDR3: TGTGCCAGCAGCCTTTTCCCCGCCCGGACAGGGAGAGAAGGCACAGATACGCAGTATTTT. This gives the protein CASSLFPARTGREGTDTQYF.

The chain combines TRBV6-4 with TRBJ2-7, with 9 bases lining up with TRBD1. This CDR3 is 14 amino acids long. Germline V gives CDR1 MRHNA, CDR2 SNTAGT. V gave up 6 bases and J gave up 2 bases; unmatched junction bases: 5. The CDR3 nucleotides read TGTGCCAGCAGACGGACAGGGGACGCCTACGAGCAGTACTTC. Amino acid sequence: CASRRTGDAYEQYF.

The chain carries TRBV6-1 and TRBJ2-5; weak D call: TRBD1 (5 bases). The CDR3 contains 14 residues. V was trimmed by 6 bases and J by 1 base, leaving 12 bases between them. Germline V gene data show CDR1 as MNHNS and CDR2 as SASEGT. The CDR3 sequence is CASSIYQGQETQYF. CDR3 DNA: TGTGCCAGCAGCATCTACCAGGGCCAAGAGACCCAGTACTTC.

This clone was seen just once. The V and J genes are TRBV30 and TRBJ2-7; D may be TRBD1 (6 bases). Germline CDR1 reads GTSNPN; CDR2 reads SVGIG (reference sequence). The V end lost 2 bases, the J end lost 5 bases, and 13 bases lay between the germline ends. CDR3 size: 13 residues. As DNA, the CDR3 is TGTGCCTGGAGTCTGGGGGCGAACGACGAGCAGTACTTC. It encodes CAWSLGANDEQYF. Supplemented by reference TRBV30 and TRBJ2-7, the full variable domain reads SQTIHQWPATLVQPVGSPLSLECTVEGTSNPNLYWYRQAAGRGLQLLFYSVGIGQISSEVPQNLSASRPQDRQFILSSKKLLLSDSGFYLCAWSLGANDEQYFGPGTRLTVT.

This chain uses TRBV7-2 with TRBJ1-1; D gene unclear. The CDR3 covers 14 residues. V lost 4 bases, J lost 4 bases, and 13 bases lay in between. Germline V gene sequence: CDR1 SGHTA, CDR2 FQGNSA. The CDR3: CASSSIQAGTEAFF. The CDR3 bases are TGTGCCAGCAGCTCTATCCAAGCGGGCACTGAAGCTTTCTTT. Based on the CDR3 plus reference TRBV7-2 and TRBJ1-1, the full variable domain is GAGVSQSPSNKVTEKGKDVELRCDPISGHTALYWYRQSLGQGLEFLIYFQGNSAPDKSGLPSDRFSAERTGGSVSTLTIQRTQQEDSAVYLCASSSIQAGTEAFFGQGTRLTVV.

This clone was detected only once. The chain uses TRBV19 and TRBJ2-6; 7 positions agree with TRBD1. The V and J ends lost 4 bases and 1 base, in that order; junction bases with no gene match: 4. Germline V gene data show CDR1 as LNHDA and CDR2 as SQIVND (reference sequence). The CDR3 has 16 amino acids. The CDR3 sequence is CASSTTGPSGANVLTF. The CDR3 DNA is TGTGCCAGTAGTACGACAGGGCCGTCTGGGGCCAACGTCCTGACTTTC.

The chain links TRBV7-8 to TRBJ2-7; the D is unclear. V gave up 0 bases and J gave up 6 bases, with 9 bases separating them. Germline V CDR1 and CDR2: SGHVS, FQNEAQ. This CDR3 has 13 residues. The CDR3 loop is CASSLARTGEQYF. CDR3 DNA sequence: TGTGCCAGCAGCTTAGCGCGAACGGGCGAGCAGTACTTC.